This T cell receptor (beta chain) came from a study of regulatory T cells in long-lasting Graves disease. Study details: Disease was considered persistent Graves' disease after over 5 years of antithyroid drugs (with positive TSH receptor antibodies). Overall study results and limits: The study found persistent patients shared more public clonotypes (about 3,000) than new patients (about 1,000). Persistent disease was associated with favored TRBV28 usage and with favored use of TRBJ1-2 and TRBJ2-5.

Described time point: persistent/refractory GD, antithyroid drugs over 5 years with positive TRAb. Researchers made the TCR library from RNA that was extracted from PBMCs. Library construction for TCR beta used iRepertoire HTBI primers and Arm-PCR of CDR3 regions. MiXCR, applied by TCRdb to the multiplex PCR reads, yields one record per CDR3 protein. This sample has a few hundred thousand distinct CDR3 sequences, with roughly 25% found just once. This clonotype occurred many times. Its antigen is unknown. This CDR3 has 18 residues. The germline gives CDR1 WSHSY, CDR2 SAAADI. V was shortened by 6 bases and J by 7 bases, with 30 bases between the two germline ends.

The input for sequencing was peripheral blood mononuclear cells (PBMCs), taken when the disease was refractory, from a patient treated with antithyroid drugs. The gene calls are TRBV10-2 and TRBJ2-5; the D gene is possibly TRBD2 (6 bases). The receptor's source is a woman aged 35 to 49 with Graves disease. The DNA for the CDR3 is TGCGCCAGCAGGGAGGAGGGATTTTGGCAAAAGATGATTCGGACCCAGTACTTC. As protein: CASREEGFWQKMIRTQYF.